The 18 T cell receptor beta chains given below trace back to one sample, sequenced in a study of blood T cell repertoires in COVID-19. Repertoires were generated with immunoSEQ multiplex PCR, while TCRdb's copy carries only in-frame clones and drops some. This sample yields more than 150,000 clones, of which roughly 79% are seen a single time; roughly an eighth belongs to the top ten. Sequenced sample: peripheral blood. These TCRs come from a woman aged 80 or older with COVID-19, enrolled during active disease.

V gene TRBV5-4 combines with J gene TRBJ1-2; 9 bases fit TRBD1. CDR1 SGHNT and CDR2 YYREEE come from the germline V gene (reference sequence). Trimming took 1 base from V and 4 from J; bases not matched to a gene: 2. The CDR3 length is 14 residues. This CDR3 is CASSLLDRGYGYTF. The CDR3 DNA reads TGTGCCAGCAGCTTGCTGGACAGGGGCTATGGCTACACCTTC.

The chain uses TRBV5-8 and TRBJ1-1; 8 positions agree with TRBD1. Trimming at V came to 3 bases and at J to 0 bases, leaving 4 bases not matched to a gene. The CDR3 is 15 amino acids. Germline-derived CDR1 and CDR2 are SGHTS and YDEGEE. The CDR3 DNA reads TGTGCCAGCAGCTCATGGACAGGGATGAACACTGAAGCTTTCTTT. It yields the protein CASSSWTGMNTEAFF.

The chain links TRBV24-1 to TRBJ2-1, with 11 bases aligning to TRBD2. CDR3 length: 16 residues. J lost 5 bases, V lost 3 bases, and 5 bases had no gene match. Germline V lookup: CDR1 KGHDR, CDR2 SFDVKD. The CDR3 sequence: CATSDQMTSGNNEQFF. CDR3 nucleotides: TGTGCCACCAGTGATCAGATGACTAGCGGGAACAATGAGCAGTTCTTC.

V usage is TRBV19 and J usage is TRBJ2-1, with 10 bases fitting TRBD2. This CDR3 region has 15 residues. Germline V gene data show CDR1 as LNHDA and CDR2 as SQIVND (reference sequence). With V trimmed by 5 bases and J by 7 bases, 8 bases remained unmatched. CDR3 loop: CASSVLAGSKNEQFF. The DNA for the CDR3 is TGTGCCAGTAGTGTACTAGCGGGAAGTAAGAATGAGCAGTTCTTC.

The gene calls are TRBV10-3 and TRBJ2-7; tentative D call: TRBD1 (7 bases). The V and J ends lost 4 bases and 7 bases respectively, with 14 bases between them. CDR1 ENHRY and CDR2 SYGVKD come from the germline V gene. The length of the CDR3 is 13 residues. CDR3 region: CAISVGGGREQYF. The CDR3 coding sequence is TGTGCCATCAGTGTTGGAGGGGGCCGTGAGCAGTACTTC.

This clone was found once. The chain combines TRBV6-2 or TRBV6-3 with TRBJ2-7, with D perhaps matching TRBD1 (5 bases). This CDR3 has 12 amino acids. V gave up 4 bases and J gave up 2 bases, with 6 bases separating them. Germline CDR1 MNHEY, CDR2 SVGEGT. The CDR3 loop reads CASSSTAYEQYF. The CDR3 DNA follows: TGTGCCAGCAGTTCGACAGCCTACGAGCAGTACTTC.

The rearrangement links TRBV9 to TRBJ2-5; TRBD2 matches 11 bases. The germline V gene has CDR1 SGDLS and CDR2 YYNGEE. The CDR3 has 15 residues. V lost 0 bases and J lost 5; bases outside the gene matches: 3. The CDR3 region is CASSVASGGRETQYF. CDR3 in DNA: TGTGCCAGCAGCGTAGCTAGCGGGGGGAGGGAGACCCAGTACTTC.

The chain links TRBV5-1 to TRBJ1-3, with a weak D call TRBD1 (5 bases). Germline V gene data show CDR1 as SGHRS and CDR2 as YFSETQ. Between the trimmed V and J ends, which lost 0 bases and 0 bases, there was a span of 7 bases. The CDR3 consists of 15 residues. This CDR3 reads CASSLDGGSGNTIYF. For the CDR3, the DNA is TGCGCCAGCAGCTTGGACGGGGGCTCTGGAAACACCATATATTTT.

The sample holds a few counts of this clone. The chain uses TRBV5-6 and TRBJ1-5; D is undetermined. There are 14 residues in the CDR3. V lost 5 bases to trimming and J lost 1 base, with 10 bases between them. The germline V gene encodes CDR1 SGHDT and CDR2 YYEEEE. CDR3 nucleotide sequence: TGTGCCAGCAGTCTAGGCCTGAGCAATCAGCCCCAGCATTTT. Protein sequence: CASSLGLSNQPQHF.

V is TRBV28 and J is TRBJ1-2; no firm D call. The CDR3 sequence is 12 residues long. With 6 bases removed from V and 7 bases from J, the gap between germline ends came to 12 bases. Germline CDR1 MDHEN, CDR2 SYDVKM. The CDR3 is CASRTPTGGYTF. For the CDR3, the DNA is TGTGCCAGCAGAACCCCCACGGGTGGCTACACCTTC.

The chain couples TRBV27 to TRBJ1-1, with D perhaps TRBD1 (5 bases). The V end was cut by 4 bases, the J end by 9 bases, with 15 bases between. This CDR3 comprises 13 residues. Germline-derived CDR1 and CDR2 are MNHEY and SMNVEV (reference sequence). CDR3 coding DNA: TGTGCCAGCAGTTGGGAGACGGGGGATCAAGCTTTCTTT. It codes for CASSWETGDQAFF.

The genes are TRBV5-4 and TRBJ2-5; 8 positions agree with TRBD2. The trim removed 1 base at V and 5 bases at J, leaving 4 bases unmatched. The CDR3 has 14 amino acids. The V gene's germline CDR1 is SGHNT and CDR2 YYREEE (reference sequence). The CDR3 loop reads CASSLPGGRETQYF. As DNA, the CDR3 is TGTGCCAGCAGCTTGCCGGGGGGGCGGGAGACCCAGTACTTC.

This sequence joins TRBV5-1 and TRBJ2-3; TRBD1 agrees at 9 bases. Germline V CDR1 and CDR2: SGHRS, YFSETQ. J lost 4 bases, V lost 2 bases, and 11 bases had no gene match. The CDR3 length is 17 residues. CDR3 bases: TGCGCCAGCAGCTTCACGAACCGGGACAGGGTATCAGATACGCAGTATTTT. This translates into CASSFTNRDRVSDTQYF.

The chain is built from TRBV5-8 and TRBJ1-6, with a possible D match to TRBD1 (6 bases). Germline-derived CDR1 and CDR2 are SGHTS and YDEGEE. This CDR3 is 16 amino acids long. V was clipped by 4 bases and J by 9 bases, with 20 bases between them. CDR3 loop: CASSPRFGGGSSPLHF. The CDR3 DNA reads TGTGCCAGCAGCCCCAGGTTCGGGGGCGGGAGTTCACCCCTCCACTTT.

The chain links TRBV10-1 to TRBJ2-5, with a possible D match to TRBD2 (6 bases). V lost 6 bases to trimming and J lost 5 bases, with 19 bases between them. CDR3 length: 15 amino acids. CDR1 WNHNN and CDR2 SYGVQD come from the germline V gene (reference sequence). The CDR3 here is CASRGGLPREETQYF. CDR3 nucleotides: TGCGCCAGCAGGGGGGGACTTCCCCGAGAGGAGACCCAGTACTTC.

This chain uses TRBV11-3 with TRBJ2-7; 7 bases agree with TRBD1. The CDR3 loop spans 15 amino acids. Germline CDR1 and CDR2: SGHNT and YENEEA. V trimming: 1 base; J trimming: 0 bases; junction bases outside the gene matches: 3. CDR3 nucleotide sequence: TGTGCCAGCAGCTTAGTCTCAGGGGGCTCCTACGAGCAGTACTTC. Translation gives CASSLVSGGSYEQYF.

The CDR3 reads CASTRTSGAISYNEQFF. Here the CDR3 DNA reads TGTGCCAGCACCAGGACTAGCGGGGCCATCTCCTACAATGAGCAGTTCTTC. The chain is built from TRBV11-2 and TRBJ2-1, with 12 bases identical to TRBD2. Germline V CDR1 and CDR2: SGHAT, FQNNGV. The CDR3 extends over 17 amino acids. V gave up 7 bases and J gave up 0 bases; unmatched junction bases: 7.

The J gene is TRBJ1-1, the V gene TRBV10-3; D is unclear. The germline V gene encodes CDR1 ENHRY and CDR2 SYGVKD. The V gene lost 0 bases and the J gene lost 5 bases, with 7 bases spanning the gap. This CDR3 contains 13 residues. In nucleotides, the CDR3 is TGTGCCATCAGTGAGTCGAGTTGGACTGAAGCTTTCTTT. Translated, it gives CAISESSWTEAFF.